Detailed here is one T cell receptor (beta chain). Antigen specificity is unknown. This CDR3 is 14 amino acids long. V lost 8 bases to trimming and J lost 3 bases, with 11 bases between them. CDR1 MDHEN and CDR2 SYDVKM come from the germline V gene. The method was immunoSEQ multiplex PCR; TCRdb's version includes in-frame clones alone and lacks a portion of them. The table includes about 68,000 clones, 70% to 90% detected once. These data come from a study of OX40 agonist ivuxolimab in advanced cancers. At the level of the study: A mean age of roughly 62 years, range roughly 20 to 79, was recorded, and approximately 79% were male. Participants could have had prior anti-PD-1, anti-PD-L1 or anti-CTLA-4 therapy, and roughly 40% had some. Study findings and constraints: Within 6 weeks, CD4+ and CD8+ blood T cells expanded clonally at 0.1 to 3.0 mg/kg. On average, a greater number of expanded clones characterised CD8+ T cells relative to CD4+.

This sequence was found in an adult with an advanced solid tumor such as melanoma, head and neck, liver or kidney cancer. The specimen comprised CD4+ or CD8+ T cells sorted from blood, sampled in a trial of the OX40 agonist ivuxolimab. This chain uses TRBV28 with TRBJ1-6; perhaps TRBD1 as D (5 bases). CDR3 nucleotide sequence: TGTGCCAGCGGTACAGGCGACTATAATTCACCCCTCCACTTT. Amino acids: CASGTGDYNSPLHF. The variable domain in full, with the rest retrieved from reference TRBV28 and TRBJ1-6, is DVKVTQSSRYLVKRTGEKVFLECVQDMDHENMFWYRQDPGLGLRLIYFSYDVKMKEKGDIPEGYSVSREKKERFSLILESASTNQTSMYLCASGTGDYNSPLHFGNGTRLTVT.